Described below is a single T cell receptor beta chain sequence and its context. Antigen: not known. This related bone marrow graft donor gave peripheral blood on the day of marrow donation. This sample is drawn from a study of T cells after posttransplantation cyclophosphamide. Whole-study results and caveats: Tissue-infiltrating T cells from skin or gut overlapped little with blood T cells.

Germline V gene lookup returns CDR1 MGHRA and CDR2 YSYEKL. The V gene end was trimmed by 3 bases and the J gene end by 3 bases; junction bases not matched to a gene: 11. The CDR3 runs to 17 residues. Sequencing was performed with immunoSEQ multiplex PCR; in TCRdb, only in-frame clones are kept and a portion is missing. The sample lists fewer than 60,000 clones; 94% were seen once. The chain employs TRBV4-1 and TRBJ1-2, with TRBD1 matching 9 bases. Specimen: PBMCs. The receptor was derived from a woman under 40 in good health and a related stem cell transplant donor. This CDR3 reads CASSHAVRGQGHYGYTF. The CDR3 DNA is TGCGCCAGCAGCCACGCAGTAAGGGGACAGGGACACTATGGCTACACCTTC.